This TCR beta chain appears in the sequencing data of a study of blood T cell repertoires in COVID-19. Study context: The United States, Italy and Spain supplied acute and convalescent COVID-19 samples.

Study processing details: Quantification of nucleated cells was approximated via reference gene primer amplification. TCRdb's table, derived via immunoSEQ multiplex PCR, lists solely in-frame clones and lacks some. V and J calls and clone size are those listed in that table; D and trimming were worked out from the DNA. The profile shows approximately 150,000 clones, 80% to 85% of them singletons. This CDR3 spans 15 amino acids. The V end lost 1 base, the J end lost 8 bases, and 14 bases lay between the germline ends. Per germline, CDR1 MGHDK and CDR2 SYGVNS. Enrolled through a virtual design, the participants were between roughly 18 and 90 years of age and came from about two dozen US areas. Researchers sorted participants into cohorts using their self-reported clinical history.

Sample: PBMCs or T cells enriched from blood (not recorded which). J is TRBJ1-4 and V is TRBV25-1; D possibly corresponds to TRBD1 (6 bases). This TCR derives from a man in his 70s who had been exposed to COVID-19. The CDR3 nucleotides are TGTGCCAGCAGTGAATGGGCAGGGGACGCCGAAAAACTGTTTTTT. Translating gives CASSEWAGDAEKLFF.